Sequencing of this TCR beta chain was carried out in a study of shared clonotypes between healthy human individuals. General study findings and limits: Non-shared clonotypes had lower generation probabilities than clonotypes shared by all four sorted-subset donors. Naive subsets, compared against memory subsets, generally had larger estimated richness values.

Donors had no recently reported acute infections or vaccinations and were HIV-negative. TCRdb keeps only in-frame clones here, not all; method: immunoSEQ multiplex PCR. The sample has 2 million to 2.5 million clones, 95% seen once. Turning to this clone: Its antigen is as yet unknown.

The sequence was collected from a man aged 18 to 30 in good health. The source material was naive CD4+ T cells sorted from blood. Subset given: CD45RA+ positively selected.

The CDR3 loop reads CASSLGQLLYEQYF. Here the CDR3 DNA reads TGTGCCAGCAGCTTGGGACAACTTCTCTACGAGCAGTACTTC. The chain couples TRBV5-6 to TRBJ2-7; D not resolved. CDR3 length equals 14 residues. V was clipped by 0 bases and J by 3 bases, with 10 bases between them. The germline CDR1 and CDR2 sequences are SGHDT and YYEEEE.